This entry describes one TCR beta chain. The sample belongs to a study of CD8 T cells in Susac syndrome. V shed 0 bases and J shed 3 bases, with 15 bases lying between them. CDR3 length equals 17 residues. Germline-derived CDR1 and CDR2 are DFQATT and SNEGSKA (reference sequence). An amount of RNA that ranged from roughly 0.45 to 1 ug was reverse transcribed with random hexamers. MiXCR, applied by TCRdb to the immunoSEQ multiplex PCR reads, yields one record per CDR3 protein. This table holds about 190,000 distinct CDR3 sequences, almost 96% found once. The sample was CD4+ T cells from PBMCs. The sequence was collected from a human donor with Susac syndrome. The chain employs TRBV20-1 and TRBJ1-6; D is perhaps TRBD1 (5 bases). CDR3 sequence: CSAREGQGGFYNSPLHF. The CDR3 DNA sequence: TGCAGTGCTAGAGAAGGTCAGGGAGGGTTCTATAATTCACCCCTCCACTTT.